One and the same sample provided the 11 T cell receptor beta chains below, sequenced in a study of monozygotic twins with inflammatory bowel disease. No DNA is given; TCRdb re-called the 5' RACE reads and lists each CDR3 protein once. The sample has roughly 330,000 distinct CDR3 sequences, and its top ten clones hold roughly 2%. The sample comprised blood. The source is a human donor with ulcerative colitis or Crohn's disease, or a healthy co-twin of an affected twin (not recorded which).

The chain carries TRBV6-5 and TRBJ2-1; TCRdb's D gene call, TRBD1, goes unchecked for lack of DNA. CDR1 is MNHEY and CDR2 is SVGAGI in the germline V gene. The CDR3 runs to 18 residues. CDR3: CASSSRDRARDTYNEQFF.

The chain's CDR3 is CASSLIQETQYF. This chain uses TRBV5-6 with TRBJ2-5. The CDR3 sequence is 12 residues long. The V gene's germline CDR1 is SGHDT and CDR2 YYEEEE.

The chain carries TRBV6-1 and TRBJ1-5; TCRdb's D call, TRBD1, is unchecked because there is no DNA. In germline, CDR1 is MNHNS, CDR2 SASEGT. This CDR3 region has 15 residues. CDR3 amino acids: CASTDLWGANQPQHF.

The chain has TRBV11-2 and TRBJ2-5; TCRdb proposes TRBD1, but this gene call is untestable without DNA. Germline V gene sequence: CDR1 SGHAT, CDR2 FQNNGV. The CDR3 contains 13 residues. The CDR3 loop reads CASSWTGPETQYF.

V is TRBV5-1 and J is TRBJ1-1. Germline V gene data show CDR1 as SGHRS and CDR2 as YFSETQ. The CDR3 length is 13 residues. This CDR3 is CASSLEGNTEAFF.

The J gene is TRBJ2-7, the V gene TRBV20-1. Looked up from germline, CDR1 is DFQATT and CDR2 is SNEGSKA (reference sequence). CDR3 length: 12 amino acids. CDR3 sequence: CSAIGASDEQYF.

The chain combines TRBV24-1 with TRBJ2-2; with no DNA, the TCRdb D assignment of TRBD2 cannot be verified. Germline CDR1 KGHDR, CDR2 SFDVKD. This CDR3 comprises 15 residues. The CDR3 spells CATSDPASNTGELFF.

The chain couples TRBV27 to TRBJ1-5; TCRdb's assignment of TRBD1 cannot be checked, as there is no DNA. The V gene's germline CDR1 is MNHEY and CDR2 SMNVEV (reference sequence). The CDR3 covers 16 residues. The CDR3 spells CASSLSGTGRWQPQHF.

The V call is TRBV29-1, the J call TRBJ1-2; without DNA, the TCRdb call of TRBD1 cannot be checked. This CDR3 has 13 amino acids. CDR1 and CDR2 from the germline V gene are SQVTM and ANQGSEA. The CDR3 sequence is CSVETGLNYGYTF.

The CDR3 sequence is CESQGQGNTEAFF. The chain carries TRBV19 and TRBJ1-1; TCRdb gives TRBD1 as the D gene, but with no DNA this cannot be confirmed. The CDR3 runs 13 residues. In germline, CDR1 is LNHDA, CDR2 SQIVND (reference sequence).

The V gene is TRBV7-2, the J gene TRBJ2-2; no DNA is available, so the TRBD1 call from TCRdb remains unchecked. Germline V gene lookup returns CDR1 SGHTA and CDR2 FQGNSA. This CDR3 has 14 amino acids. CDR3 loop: CASSRDSWAGELFF.